One and the same sample provided the 20 T cell receptor beta chains below, sequenced in a study of blood T cells in healthy people across ages. A J-beta primer mix and a sample-barcoded 5' primer were used in a second PCR of roughly 6 to 12 cycles. In TCRdb, the 5' RACE reads were re-called with MiXCR into one record per CDR3 protein. The data show fewer than 1.5 million distinct CDR3 sequences, around 42% seen once. The specimen was blood. The receptor set was obtained from a woman aged 18-29 years in good health.

This chain connects TRBV15 to TRBJ1-3, with a weak D call TRBD1 (5 bases). The CDR3 has 17 amino acids. Between the trimmed V and J ends, which lost 3 bases and 0 bases, there was a span of 15 bases. Per germline, CDR1 LNHNV and CDR2 YYDKDF (reference sequence). The CDR3 DNA follows: TGTGCCACCAGCAGGCCCGGGACCCCCAGCTCTGGAAACACCATATATTTT. This sequence encodes CATSRPGTPSSGNTIYF.

This clonotype was recorded at least ten times. CDR3: CAISVGPVNEQFF. The CDR3 DNA follows: TGTGCCATCAGTGTGGGGCCGGTCAATGAGCAGTTCTTC. J is TRBJ2-1 and V is TRBV10-3; TRBD1 might be the D (5 bases). Trimming removed 4 bases from V and 6 bases from J, with 10 bases in between. The germline CDR1 and CDR2 sequences are ENHRY and SYGVKD. This CDR3 spans 13 amino acids.

This clonotype was detected a few times. The V call is TRBV9, the J call TRBJ2-1, with D unresolved. V lost 0 bases to trimming and J lost 9 bases, with 7 bases between them. Germline CDR1 and CDR2: SGDLS and YYNGEE. The CDR3 is 12 residues long. The CDR3 bases are TGTGCCAGCAGCGTAGATGGAGCTGAGCAGTTCTTC. Amino acids: CASSVDGAEQFF.

V usage is TRBV2 and J usage is TRBJ1-4; 8 nucleotides align to TRBD1. The CDR3 runs 16 residues. The germline V gene has CDR1 SNHLY and CDR2 FYNNEI. V was clipped by 6 bases and J by 2 bases; unmatched bases: 8. The CDR3 region has the DNA TGTGCCAGCAGGAAGAGACAGGGGTCCACTAATGAAAAACTGTTTTTT. This translates into CASRKRQGSTNEKLFF.

The table lists this clonotype with a few counts. The V call is TRBV25-1, the J call TRBJ2-3, with 9 bases matching TRBD2. In germline, CDR1 is MGHDK, CDR2 SYGVNS. V was pared by 8 bases and J by 5 bases, with 11 bases of the junction left unmatched. There are 15 residues in the CDR3. The CDR3 bases are TGTGCCAGCCTTCCCGCGGGGGGGCGTGGAGATACGCAGTATTTT. Its protein product is CASLPAGGRGDTQYF.

The chain recombines TRBV20-1 with TRBJ2-1, with unresolved D. The CDR3 has 16 amino acids. Germline V gene data show CDR1 as DFQATT and CDR2 as SNEGSKA (reference sequence). V dropped 1 base and J dropped 0 bases, with 13 bases sitting between them. CDR3 region: CSARVADRSSYNEQFF. The CDR3 DNA reads as TGCAGTGCTAGAGTGGCAGACCGCAGCTCCTACAATGAGCAGTTCTTC.

The V call is TRBV16, the J call TRBJ2-7, with 15 bases that match TRBD2. Germline CDR1 and CDR2: KGHSY and FQNENV. V lost 3 bases, J lost 6 bases, and 9 bases stayed unmatched. The CDR3 totals 17 residues. CDR3 protein: CASSQPGLAGGLGEQYF. CDR3 nucleotides: TGTGCCAGCAGCCAGCCGGGACTAGCGGGAGGTCTCGGCGAGCAGTACTTC.

The chain uses TRBV7-3 and TRBJ2-3, with a tentative D call TRBD1 (6 bases). CDR3 length: 14 residues. V gave up 5 bases and J gave up 6 bases, with 15 bases separating them. Germline CDR1 is SGHTA and CDR2 is FQGTGA. CDR3 sequence reads: CASSVRQEADTQYF. The CDR3 DNA reads TGTGCCAGCAGCGTAAGACAGGAAGCGGATACGCAGTATTTT.

The V and J genes are TRBV27 and TRBJ2-1, with D possibly matching TRBD2 (6 bases). Germline CDR1 and CDR2: MNHEY and SMNVEV (reference sequence). The V gene lost 5 bases and the J gene lost 2 bases, with 13 bases spanning the gap. The CDR3 spans 15 residues. This chain's CDR3 is CASSPIGLTYNEQFF. The DNA of the CDR3 is TGTGCCAGCAGTCCTATAGGACTAACCTACAATGAGCAGTTCTTC.

The chain has TRBV28 and TRBJ2-4; a weak D match, TRBD1 (6 bases). CDR1 and CDR2 from the germline V gene are MDHEN and SYDVKM. The CDR3 covers 14 residues. V lost 6 bases and J 13 bases, leaving 22 bases between the germline ends. The CDR3 spells CASSRDIGLFEQYF. Here the CDR3 DNA reads TGTGCCAGCAGCCGGGACATAGGTCTTTTTGAGCAGTACTTC. The full variable domain, in which reference TRBV28 and TRBJ2-4 provide the parts outside the CDR3, is DVKVTQSSRYLVKRTGEKVFLECVQDMDHENMFWYRQDPGLGLRLIYFSYDVKMKEKGDIPEGYSVSREKKERFSLILESASTNQTSMYLCASSRDIGLFEQYFGAGTRLSVL.

The gene calls are TRBV27 and TRBJ2-7; D possibly uses TRBD1 or TRBD2 (5 bases each). Germline V lookup: CDR1 MNHEY, CDR2 SMNVEV (reference sequence). The germline V and J ends were trimmed by 4 bases and 0 bases, with 10 bases remaining between them. This CDR3 comprises 14 residues. CDR3 in DNA: TGTGCCAGCAGTTGGATGGGGGACTCCTACGAGCAGTACTTC. Translation: CASSWMGDSYEQYF.

The chain uses TRBV2 and TRBJ1-2, with 8 bases fitting TRBD1. Germline CDR1 and CDR2: SNHLY and FYNNEI. The CDR3 runs 15 residues. The junction had 6 bases not matched to a gene; V was cut back by 1 base and J by 5 bases. The CDR3 DNA reads TGTGCCAGCAGTGAAGTGCAGGGGGCTGGGTATGGCTACACCTTC. Translating it yields CASSEVQGAGYGYTF.

The V and J genes are TRBV9 and TRBJ2-5, with TRBD1 identical over 7 bases. The germline gives CDR1 SGDLS, CDR2 YYNGEE. Trimming took 0 bases from V and 2 from J; bases not matched to a gene: 10. CDR3 length equals 17 residues. CDR3: CASSVAPQGSGQETQYF. Here the CDR3 DNA reads TGTGCCAGCAGCGTAGCCCCACAGGGGTCGGGGCAAGAGACCCAGTACTTC.

V gene TRBV15 combines with J gene TRBJ1-2, with a tentative D call TRBD1 (6 bases). Germline V gives CDR1 LNHNV, CDR2 YYDKDF (reference sequence). The CDR3 covers 15 residues. V was pared by 1 base and J by 2 bases, with 11 bases between. CDR3 bases: TGTGCCACCAGCAGAGTAGACAGGAACAACTATGGCTACACCTTC. Translating it yields CATSRVDRNNYGYTF.

This clonotype was observed a few times. The CDR3 reads CASSPLVVGEKLFF. Written as DNA, the CDR3 is TGTGCCAGCAGTCCCCTCGTGGTCGGTGAAAAACTGTTTTTT. The rearrangement links TRBV12-3 or TRBV12-4 to TRBJ1-4; D unclear. The CDR3 length is 14 residues. Trimming left V 5 bases short and J 7 bases short, with 14 bases between.

This CDR3 is CSADRDPIGNEQFF. The DNA of the CDR3 is TGCAGTGCCGACCGGGATCCGATAGGGAATGAGCAGTTCTTC. The rearrangement joins TRBV20-1 to TRBJ2-1; tentatively, D is TRBD2 (5 bases). CDR1 DFQATT and CDR2 SNEGSKA come from the germline V gene (reference sequence). This CDR3 spans 14 amino acids. The V gene lost 6 bases and the J gene lost 7 bases, with 19 bases spanning the gap.

The rearrangement uses TRBV5-1 and TRBJ1-3; D not certain. V was trimmed by 0 bases and J by 2 bases, leaving 18 bases between them. This CDR3 has 18 residues. Germline-derived CDR1 and CDR2 are SGHRS and YFSETQ. CDR3: CASSLAVTRLGAGNTIYF. CDR3 DNA sequence: TGCGCCAGCAGCTTGGCAGTGACACGGCTCGGGGCTGGAAACACCATATATTTT.

The CDR3 loop is CASGRGLAGGPTSSYNEQFF. The CDR3, as DNA: TGTGCCAGCGGACGGGGGCTAGCGGGGGGCCCAACTAGCTCCTACAATGAGCAGTTCTTC. The chain uses TRBV2 and TRBJ2-1, with 11 bases matching TRBD2. The CDR3 covers 20 residues. The trim removed 8 bases at V and 0 bases at J, leaving 18 bases unmatched. Germline V gives CDR1 SNHLY, CDR2 FYNNEI. Looking up the rest from reference TRBV2 and TRBJ2-1 gives the full variable domain: EPEVTQTPSHQVTQMGQEVILRCVPISNHLYFYWYRQILGQKVEFLVSFYNNEISEKSEIFDDQFSVERPDGSNFTLKIRSTKLEDSAMYFCASGRGLAGGPTSSYNEQFFGPGTRLTVL.

In this sample, this clonotype turned up a few times. The chain combines TRBV25-1 with TRBJ2-1; D perhaps matches TRBD2 (5 bases). Germline V gives CDR1 MGHDK, CDR2 SYGVNS. The CDR3 spans 17 residues. V lost 3 bases to trimming and J lost 0 bases, with 15 bases between them. The CDR3 region is CASSDRFDYLSYNEQFF. CDR3 DNA: TGTGCCAGCAGTGACCGCTTTGACTACCTCTCCTACAATGAGCAGTTCTTC.

The genes are TRBV3-1 and TRBJ2-1, with 11 positions matching TRBD1. Germline CDR1 reads LGHDT; CDR2 reads YNNKEL (reference sequence). Trimming took 4 bases from V and 10 from J; bases not matched to a gene: 9. This CDR3 is 15 amino acids long. CDR3 residues: CASSRLGTGGWEQFF. CDR3 nucleotide sequence: TGTGCCAGCAGCCGCTTGGGGACAGGGGGGTGGGAGCAGTTCTTC.